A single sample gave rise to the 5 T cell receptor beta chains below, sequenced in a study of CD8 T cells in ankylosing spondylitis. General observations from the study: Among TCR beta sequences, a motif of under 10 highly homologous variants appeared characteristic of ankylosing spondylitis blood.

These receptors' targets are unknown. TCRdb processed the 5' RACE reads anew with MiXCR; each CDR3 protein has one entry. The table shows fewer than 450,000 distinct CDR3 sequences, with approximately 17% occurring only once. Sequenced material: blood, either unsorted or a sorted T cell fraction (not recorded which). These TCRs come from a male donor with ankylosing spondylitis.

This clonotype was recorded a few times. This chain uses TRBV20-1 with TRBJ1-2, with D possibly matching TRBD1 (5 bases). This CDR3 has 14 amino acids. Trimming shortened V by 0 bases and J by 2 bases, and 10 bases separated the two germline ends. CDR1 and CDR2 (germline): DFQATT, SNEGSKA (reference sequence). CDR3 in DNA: TGCAGTGCTAGAGATGGTCAGGGCAACTATGGCTACACCTTC. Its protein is CSARDGQGNYGYTF.

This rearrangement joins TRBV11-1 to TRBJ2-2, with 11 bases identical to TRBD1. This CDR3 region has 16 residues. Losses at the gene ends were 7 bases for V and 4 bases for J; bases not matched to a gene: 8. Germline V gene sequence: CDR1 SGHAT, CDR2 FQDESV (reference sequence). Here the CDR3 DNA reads TGTGCCAGCACACCTGCGGGGACAGGGGGCACCGGGGAGCTGTTTTTT. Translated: CASTPAGTGGTGELFF.

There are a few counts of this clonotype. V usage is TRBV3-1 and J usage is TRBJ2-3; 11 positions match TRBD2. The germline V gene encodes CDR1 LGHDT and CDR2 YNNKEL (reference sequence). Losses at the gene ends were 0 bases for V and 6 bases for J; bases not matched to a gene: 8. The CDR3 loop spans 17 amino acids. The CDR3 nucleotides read TGTGCCAGCAGCCAAGAATGGCTAGCGGGGGGCCAGGATACGCAGTATTTT. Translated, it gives CASSQEWLAGGQDTQYF.

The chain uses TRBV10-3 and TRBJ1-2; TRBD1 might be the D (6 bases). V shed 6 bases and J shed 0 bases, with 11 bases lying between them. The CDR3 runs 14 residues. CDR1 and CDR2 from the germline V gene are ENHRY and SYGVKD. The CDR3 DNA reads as TGTGCCATCAGGGGACATTTAGCTAACTATGGCTACACCTTC. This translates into CAIRGHLANYGYTF.

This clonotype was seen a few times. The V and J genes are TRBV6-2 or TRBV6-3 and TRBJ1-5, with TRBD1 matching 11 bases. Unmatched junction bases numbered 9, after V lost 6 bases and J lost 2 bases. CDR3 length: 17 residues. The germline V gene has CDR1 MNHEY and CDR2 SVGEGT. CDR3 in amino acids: CASSTGQGALGNQPQHF. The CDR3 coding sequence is TGTGCCAGCAGCACCGGACAGGGGGCATTAGGCAATCAGCCCCAGCATTTT.